The text below deals with one T cell receptor (beta chain). The antigen remains undetermined. This specimen belongs to a study of radiation and T cells in renal cell carcinoma. Treatment denoted: treatment-naive control, cytoreductive nephrectomy. The tumor was a clear cell renal cell carcinoma. Generated by immunoSEQ multiplex PCR, the TCRdb table keeps only in-frame clones and is missing some. The data show about 15,000 clones, roughly 58% seen once. Notes on the study in general: Compared with controls, irradiated tumors showed greater TCR clonality. Dominant CDR3 motifs were more common in irradiated tumors than controls.

The germline CDR1 and CDR2 sequences are LGHNA and YSLEER. The CDR3 runs 14 residues. With 2 bases removed from V and 0 bases from J, the gap between germline ends came to 7 bases. The chain uses TRBV4-3 and TRBJ1-1, with unresolved D. This clonotype was sampled from a man between 60 and 75 years old with renal cell carcinoma. Specimen: tumor tissue, collected from a patient whose treatment was nephrectomy without radiotherapy. CDR3: CASSQTELNTEAFF. In DNA form, the CDR3 reads TGCGCCAGCAGCCAAACAGAGTTGAACACTGAAGCTTTCTTT.